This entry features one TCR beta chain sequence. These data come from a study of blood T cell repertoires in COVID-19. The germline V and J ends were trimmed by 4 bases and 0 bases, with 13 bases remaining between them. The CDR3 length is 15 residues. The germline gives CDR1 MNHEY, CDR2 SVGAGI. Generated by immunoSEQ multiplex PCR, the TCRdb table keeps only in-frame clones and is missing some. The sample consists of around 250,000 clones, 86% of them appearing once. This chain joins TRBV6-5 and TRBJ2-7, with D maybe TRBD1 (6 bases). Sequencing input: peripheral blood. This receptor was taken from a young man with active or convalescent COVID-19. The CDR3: CASSWTEQGSYEQYF. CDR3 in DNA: TGTGCCAGCAGTTGGACCGAACAGGGCTCCTACGAGCAGTACTTC.